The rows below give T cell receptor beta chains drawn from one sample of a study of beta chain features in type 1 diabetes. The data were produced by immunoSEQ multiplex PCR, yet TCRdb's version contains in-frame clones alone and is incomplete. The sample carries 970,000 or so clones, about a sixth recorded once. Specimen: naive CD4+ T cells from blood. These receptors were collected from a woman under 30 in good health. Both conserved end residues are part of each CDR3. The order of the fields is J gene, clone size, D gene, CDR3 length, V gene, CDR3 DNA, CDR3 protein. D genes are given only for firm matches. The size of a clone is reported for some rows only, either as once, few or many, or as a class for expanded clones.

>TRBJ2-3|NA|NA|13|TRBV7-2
TGTGCCAGCAGCTTAGGGGGATCAGATACGCAGTATTTT
CASSLGGSDTQYF
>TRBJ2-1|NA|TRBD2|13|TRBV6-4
TGTGCCAGCAGTGACTCGGGCGGGACTAATCAGTTCTTC
CASSDSGGTNQFF
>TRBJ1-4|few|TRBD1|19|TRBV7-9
TGTGCCAGCAGCTTAGGCCCACGGAAAAACAGGGGAGCTAATGAAAAACTGTTTTTT
CASSLGPRKNRGANEKLFF
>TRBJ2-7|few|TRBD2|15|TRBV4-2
TGTGCCAGCAGCCAAGACGGAGCGGGGATCTACGAGCAGTACTTC
CASSQDGAGIYEQYF
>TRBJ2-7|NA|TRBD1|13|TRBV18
TGTGCCAGCTCACCGACAGGGGACTACGAGCAGTACTTC
CASSPTGDYEQYF
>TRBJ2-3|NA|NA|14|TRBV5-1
TGCGCCAGCAAAGTACTTACTTCAGTCGATACGCAGTATTTT
CASKVLTSVDTQYF
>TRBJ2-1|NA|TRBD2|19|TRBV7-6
TGTGCCAGCAGCTTACTAGCGGGAGGGAGTGTAATTTCCTACAATGAGCAGTTCTTC
CASSLLAGGSVISYNEQFF
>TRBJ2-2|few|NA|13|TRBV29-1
TGCAGCGTTGCTCCTCACGGAGGCGGGGAGCTGTTTTTT
CSVAPHGGGELFF
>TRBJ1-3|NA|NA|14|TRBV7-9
TGTGCCGTCCGACACAAGGGTCCAGGAAACACCATATATTTT
CAVRHKGPGNTIYF
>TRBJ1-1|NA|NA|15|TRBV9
TGTGCCAGCAGCGTATCAGGGAGAGTGGACACTGAAGCTTTCTTT
CASSVSGRVDTEAFF
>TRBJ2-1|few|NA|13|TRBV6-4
TGTGCCAGCAGTGACCGGCTAGCTAATGAGCAGTTCTTC
CASSDRLANEQFF
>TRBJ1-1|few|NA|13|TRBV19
TGTGCCAGCCTTGCGGGGGGGAGCACTGAAGCTTTCTTT
CASLAGGSTEAFF
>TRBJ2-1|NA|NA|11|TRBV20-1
TGCACTGGGCTAGTCTACAATGAGCAGTTCTTC
CTGLVYNEQFF
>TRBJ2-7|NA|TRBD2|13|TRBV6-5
TGTGCCAGCAGGGGCGGGGGGCTCTACGAGCAGTACTTC
CASRGGGLYEQYF
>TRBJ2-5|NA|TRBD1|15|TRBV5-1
TGCGCCAGCAGCCTTCGACAGGGAATGTTAGAGACCCAGTACTTC
CASSLRQGMLETQYF
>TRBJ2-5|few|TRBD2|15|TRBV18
TGTGCCAGCTCACCAAGCGCGGGAGGATCGGAGACCCAGTACTTC
CASSPSAGGSETQYF
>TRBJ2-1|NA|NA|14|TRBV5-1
TGCGCCAGCAGCTTGGCCAGAGCGGGCAATGAGCAGTTCTTC
CASSLARAGNEQFF
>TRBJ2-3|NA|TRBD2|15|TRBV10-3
TGTGCCATCAGGCCTAGCGGGAACGTCCAAGATACGCAGTATTTT
CAIRPSGNVQDTQYF
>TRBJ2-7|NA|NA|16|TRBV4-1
TGCGCCAGCAGCCAAGATCATGCCAGGGGGGCGTACGAGCAGTACTTC
CASSQDHARGAYEQYF
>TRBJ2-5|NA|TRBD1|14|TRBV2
TGTGCCAGCAGCGGGACAGGGGTGCCAGAGACCCAGTACTTC
CASSGTGVPETQYF
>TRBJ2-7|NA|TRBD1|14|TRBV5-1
TGCGCCAGCAGCCTAGGACAGGGGAAATACGAGCAGTACTTC
CASSLGQGKYEQYF
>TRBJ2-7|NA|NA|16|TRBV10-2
TGCGCCAGCAGTGAGTCGTTGAGGACTCTAACCTACGAGCAGTACTTC
CASSESLRTLTYEQYF
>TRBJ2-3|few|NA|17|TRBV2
TGTGCCAGCAGTGAAGCCCAGGGCACGGGCAGGCTGCGTACGCAGTATTTT
CASSEAQGTGRLRTQYF
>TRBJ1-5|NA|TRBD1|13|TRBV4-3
TGCGCCAGCAGCTCGCGACAGGGACAGCCCCAGCATTTT
CASSSRQGQPQHF